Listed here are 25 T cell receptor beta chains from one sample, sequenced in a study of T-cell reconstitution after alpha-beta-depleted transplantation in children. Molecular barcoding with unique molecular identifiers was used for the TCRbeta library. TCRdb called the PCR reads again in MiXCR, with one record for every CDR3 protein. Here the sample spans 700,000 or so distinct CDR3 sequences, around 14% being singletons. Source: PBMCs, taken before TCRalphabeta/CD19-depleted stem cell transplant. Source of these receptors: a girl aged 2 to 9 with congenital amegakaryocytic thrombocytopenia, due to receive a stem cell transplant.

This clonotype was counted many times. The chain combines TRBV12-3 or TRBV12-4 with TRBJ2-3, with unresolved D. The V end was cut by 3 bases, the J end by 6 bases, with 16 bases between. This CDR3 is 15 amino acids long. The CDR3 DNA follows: TGTGCCAGCAGTTTTCTGGGTTATGTATCCGATACGCAGTATTTT. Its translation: CASSFLGYVSDTQYF.

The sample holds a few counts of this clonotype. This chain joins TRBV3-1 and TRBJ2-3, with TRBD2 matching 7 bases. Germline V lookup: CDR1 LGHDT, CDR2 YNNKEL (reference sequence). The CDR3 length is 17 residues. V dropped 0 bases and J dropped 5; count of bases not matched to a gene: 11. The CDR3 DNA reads TGTGCCAGCAGCCAAGATCTCGGCGGGAGACGTGGAGATACGCAGTATTTT. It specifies CASSQDLGGRRGDTQYF.

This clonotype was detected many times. In DNA form, the CDR3 reads TGCAGTGCTAGAGTCTCCACAGATACGCAGTATTTT. This gives the protein CSARVSTDTQYF. This chain links TRBV20-1 with TRBJ2-3; D gene ambiguous. Trimming took 1 base from V and 2 from J, leaving 4 bases between them. CDR3 length: 12 amino acids. Germline V gene lookup returns CDR1 DFQATT and CDR2 SNEGSKA (reference sequence).

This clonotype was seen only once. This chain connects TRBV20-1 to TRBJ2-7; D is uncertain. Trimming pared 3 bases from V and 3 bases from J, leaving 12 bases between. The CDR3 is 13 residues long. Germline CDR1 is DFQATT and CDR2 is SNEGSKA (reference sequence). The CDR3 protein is CSARPPLGYEQYF. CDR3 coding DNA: TGCAGTGCTAGGCCTCCTTTGGGCTACGAGCAGTACTTC.

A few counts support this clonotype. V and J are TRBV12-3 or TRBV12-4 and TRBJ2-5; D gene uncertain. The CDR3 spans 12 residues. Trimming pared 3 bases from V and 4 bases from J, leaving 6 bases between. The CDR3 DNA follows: TGTGCCAGCAGTTTTGGGTCAGAGACCCAGTACTTC. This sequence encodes CASSFGSETQYF.

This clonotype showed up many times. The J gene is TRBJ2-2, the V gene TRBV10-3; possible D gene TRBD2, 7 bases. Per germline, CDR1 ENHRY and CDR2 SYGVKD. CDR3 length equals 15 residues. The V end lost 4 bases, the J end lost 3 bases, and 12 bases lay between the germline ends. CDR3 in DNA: TGTGCCATCAGTGTATCGGGGGGCGACACCGGGGAGCTGTTTTTT. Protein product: CAISVSGGDTGELFF.

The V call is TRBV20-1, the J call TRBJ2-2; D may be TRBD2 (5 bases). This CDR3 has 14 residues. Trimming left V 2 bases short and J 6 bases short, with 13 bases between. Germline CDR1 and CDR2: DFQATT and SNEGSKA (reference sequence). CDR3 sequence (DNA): TGCAGTGCTAGACCTAGCCTCGTAGCCGGGGAGCTGTTTTTT. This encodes CSARPSLVAGELFF.

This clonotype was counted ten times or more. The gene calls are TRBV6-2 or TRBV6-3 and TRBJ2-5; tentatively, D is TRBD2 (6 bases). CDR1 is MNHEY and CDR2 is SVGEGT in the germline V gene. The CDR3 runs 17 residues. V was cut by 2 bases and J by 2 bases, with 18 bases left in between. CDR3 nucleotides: TGTGCCAGCAGTTACGTTCCAGGCGGGATCTCGCAAGAGACCCAGTACTTC. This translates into CASSYVPGGISQETQYF.

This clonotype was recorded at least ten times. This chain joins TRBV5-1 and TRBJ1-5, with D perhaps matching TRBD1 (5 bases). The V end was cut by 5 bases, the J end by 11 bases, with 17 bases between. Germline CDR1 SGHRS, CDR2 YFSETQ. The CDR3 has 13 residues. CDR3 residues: CASRLSPGAAQHF. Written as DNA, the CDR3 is TGCGCCAGCAGACTTTCTCCCGGGGCAGCCCAGCATTTT.

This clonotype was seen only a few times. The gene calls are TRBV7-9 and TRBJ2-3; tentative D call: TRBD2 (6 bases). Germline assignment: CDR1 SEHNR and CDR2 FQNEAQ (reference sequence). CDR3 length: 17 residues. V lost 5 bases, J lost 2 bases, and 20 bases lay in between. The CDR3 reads CASSPLGAGDNTDTQYF. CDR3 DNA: TGTGCCAGCAGCCCCCTTGGAGCGGGCGACAACACAGATACGCAGTATTTT.

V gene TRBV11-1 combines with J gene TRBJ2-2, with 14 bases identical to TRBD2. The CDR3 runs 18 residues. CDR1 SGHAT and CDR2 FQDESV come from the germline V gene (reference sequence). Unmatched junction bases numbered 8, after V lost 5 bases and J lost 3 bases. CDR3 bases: TGTGCCAGCAGCCCCGGGACTAGCGGGAGCCCCCACACCGGGGAGCTGTTTTTT. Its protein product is CASSPGTSGSPHTGELFF.

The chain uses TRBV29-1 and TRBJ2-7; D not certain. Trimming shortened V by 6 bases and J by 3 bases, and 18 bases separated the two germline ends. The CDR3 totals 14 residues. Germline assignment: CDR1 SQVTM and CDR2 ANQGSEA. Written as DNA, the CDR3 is TGCAGCGTCGCATCCAGTCCGCCTAGCTACGAGCAGTACTTC. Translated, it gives CSVASSPPSYEQYF.

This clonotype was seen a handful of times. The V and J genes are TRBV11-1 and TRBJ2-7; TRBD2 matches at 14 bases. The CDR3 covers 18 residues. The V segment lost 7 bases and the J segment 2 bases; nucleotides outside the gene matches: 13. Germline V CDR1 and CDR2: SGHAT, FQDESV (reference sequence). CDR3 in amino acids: CASNDLTGLAGGPYEQYF. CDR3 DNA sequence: TGTGCCAGCAATGACCTAACCGGACTAGCGGGAGGACCCTACGAGCAGTACTTC.

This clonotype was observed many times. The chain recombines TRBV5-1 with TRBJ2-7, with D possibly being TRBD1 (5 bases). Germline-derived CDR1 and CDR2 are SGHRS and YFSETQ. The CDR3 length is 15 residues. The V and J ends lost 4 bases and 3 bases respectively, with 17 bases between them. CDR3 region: CASSRRQSPDYEQYF. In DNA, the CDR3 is TGCGCCAGCAGCAGGAGACAGTCCCCTGACTACGAGCAGTACTTC. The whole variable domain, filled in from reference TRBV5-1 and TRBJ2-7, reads KAGVTQTPRYLIKTRGQQVTLSCSPISGHRSVSWYQQTPGQGLQFLFEYFSETQRNKGNFPGRFSGRQFSNSRSEMNVSTLELGDSALYLCASSRRQSPDYEQYFGPGTRLTVT.

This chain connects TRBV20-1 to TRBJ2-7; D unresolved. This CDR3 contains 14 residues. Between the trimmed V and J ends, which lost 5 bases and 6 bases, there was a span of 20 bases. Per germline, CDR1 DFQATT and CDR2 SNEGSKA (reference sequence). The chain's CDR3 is CSAEKAPLLSEQYF. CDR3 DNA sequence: TGCAGTGCTGAAAAGGCCCCTCTTCTCTCCGAGCAGTACTTC.

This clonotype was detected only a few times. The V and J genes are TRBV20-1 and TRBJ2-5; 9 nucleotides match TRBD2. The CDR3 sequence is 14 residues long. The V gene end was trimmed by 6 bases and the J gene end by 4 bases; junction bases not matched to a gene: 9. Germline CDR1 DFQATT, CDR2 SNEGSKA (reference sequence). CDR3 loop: CSAPKPGLAETQYF. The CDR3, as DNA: TGCAGTGCGCCCAAACCGGGACTAGCAGAGACCCAGTACTTC.

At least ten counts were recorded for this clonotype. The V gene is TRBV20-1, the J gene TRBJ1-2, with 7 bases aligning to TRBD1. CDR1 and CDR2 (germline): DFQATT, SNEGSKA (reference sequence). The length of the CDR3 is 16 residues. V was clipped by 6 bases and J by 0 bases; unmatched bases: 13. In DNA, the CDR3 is TGCAGTGCGGGGGACAGTTCTGATTTCTCTAACTATGGCTACACCTTC. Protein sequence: CSAGDSSDFSNYGYTF.

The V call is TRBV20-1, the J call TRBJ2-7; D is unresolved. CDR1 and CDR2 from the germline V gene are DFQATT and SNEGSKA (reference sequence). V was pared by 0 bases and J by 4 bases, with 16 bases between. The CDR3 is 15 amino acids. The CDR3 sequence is CSARDRYPTRYEQYF. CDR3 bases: TGCAGTGCTAGAGACCGGTACCCCACAAGGTACGAGCAGTACTTC.

CDR3 amino acids: CASSQAPLVVGEQFF. CDR3 nucleotides: TGTGCCAGCAGCCAAGCCCCCCTCGTGGTAGGTGAGCAGTTCTTC. V usage is TRBV3-1 and J usage is TRBJ2-1; D remains ambiguous. With 1 base removed from V and 9 bases from J, the gap between germline ends came to 16 bases. The CDR3 is 15 amino acids. Germline CDR1 is LGHDT and CDR2 is YNNKEL (reference sequence).

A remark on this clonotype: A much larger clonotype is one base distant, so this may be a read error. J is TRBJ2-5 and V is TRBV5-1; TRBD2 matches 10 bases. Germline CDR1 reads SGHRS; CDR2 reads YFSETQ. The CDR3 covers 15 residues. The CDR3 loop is CASSQGLADQETQSF. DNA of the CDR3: TGCGCCAGCAGCCAAGGACTAGCGGACCAAGAGACCCAGTCCTTC.

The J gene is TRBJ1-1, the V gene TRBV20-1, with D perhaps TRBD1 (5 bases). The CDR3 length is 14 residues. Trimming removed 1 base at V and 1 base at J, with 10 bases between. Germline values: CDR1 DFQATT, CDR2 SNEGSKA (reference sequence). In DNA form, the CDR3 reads TGCAGTGCTAGAGTAAGGGGCACGAACACTGAAGCTTTCTTT. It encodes CSARVRGTNTEAFF.

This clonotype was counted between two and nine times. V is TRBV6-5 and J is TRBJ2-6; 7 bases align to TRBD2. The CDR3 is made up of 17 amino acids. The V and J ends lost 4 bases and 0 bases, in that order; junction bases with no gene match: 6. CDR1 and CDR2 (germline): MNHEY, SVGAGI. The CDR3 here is CASSLVGGYSGANVLTF. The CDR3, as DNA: TGTGCCAGCAGTTTAGTGGGAGGGTACTCTGGGGCCAACGTCCTGACTTTC.

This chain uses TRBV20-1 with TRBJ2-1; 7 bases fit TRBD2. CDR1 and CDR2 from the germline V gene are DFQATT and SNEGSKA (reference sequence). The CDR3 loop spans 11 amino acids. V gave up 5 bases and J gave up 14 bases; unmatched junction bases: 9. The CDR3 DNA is TGCAGTGCTCCTTCGGGACTACTAGAGTTCTTC. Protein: CSAPSGLLEFF.

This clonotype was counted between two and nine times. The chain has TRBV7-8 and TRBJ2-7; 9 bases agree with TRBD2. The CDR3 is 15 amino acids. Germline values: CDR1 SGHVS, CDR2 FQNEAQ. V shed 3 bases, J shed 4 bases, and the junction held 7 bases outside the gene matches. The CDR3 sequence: CASSFGGRARYEQYF. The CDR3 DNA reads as TGTGCCAGCAGCTTTGGCGGGAGGGCCCGTTACGAGCAGTACTTC.

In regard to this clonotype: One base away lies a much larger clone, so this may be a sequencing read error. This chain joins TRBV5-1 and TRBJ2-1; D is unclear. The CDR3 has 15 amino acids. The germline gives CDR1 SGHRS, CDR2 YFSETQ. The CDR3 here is CACSSSHPWGNEQFF. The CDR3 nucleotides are TGCGCCTGCAGCTCCTCTCATCCTTGGGGCAATGAGCAGTTCTTC.